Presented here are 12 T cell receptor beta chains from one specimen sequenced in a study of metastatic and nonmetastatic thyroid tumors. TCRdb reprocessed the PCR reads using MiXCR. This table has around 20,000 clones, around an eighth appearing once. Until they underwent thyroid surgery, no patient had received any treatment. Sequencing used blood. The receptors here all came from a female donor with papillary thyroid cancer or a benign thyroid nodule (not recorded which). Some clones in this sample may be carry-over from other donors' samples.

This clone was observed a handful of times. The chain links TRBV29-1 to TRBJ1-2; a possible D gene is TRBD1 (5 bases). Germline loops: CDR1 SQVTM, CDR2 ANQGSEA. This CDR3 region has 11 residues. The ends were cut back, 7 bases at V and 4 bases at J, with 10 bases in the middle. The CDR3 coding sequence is TGCAGCGCCGGTGGGGGCTATGGCTACACCTTC. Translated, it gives CSAGGGYGYTF.

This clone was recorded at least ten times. CDR3 loop: CASSPPGQYEQYF. In DNA, the CDR3 is TGTGCCAGCAGCCCCCCTGGCCAGTACGAGCAGTACTTC. The V and J genes are TRBV11-2 and TRBJ2-7; D gene ambiguous. Between the trimmed V and J ends, which lost 5 bases and 4 bases, there was a span of 12 bases. This CDR3 has 13 residues. Looked up from germline, CDR1 is SGHAT and CDR2 is FQNNGV.

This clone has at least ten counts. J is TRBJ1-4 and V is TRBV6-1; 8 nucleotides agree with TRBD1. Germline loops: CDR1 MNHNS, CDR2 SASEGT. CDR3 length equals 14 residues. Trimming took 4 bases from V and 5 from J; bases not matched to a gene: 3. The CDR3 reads CASSGDRPNEKLFF. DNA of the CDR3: TGTGCCAGCAGTGGGGACAGGCCGAATGAAAAACTGTTTTTT.

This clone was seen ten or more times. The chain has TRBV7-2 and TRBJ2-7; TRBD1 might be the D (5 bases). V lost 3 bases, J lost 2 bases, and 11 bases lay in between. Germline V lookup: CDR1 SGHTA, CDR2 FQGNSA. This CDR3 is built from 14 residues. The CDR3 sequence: CASSLNMGPYEQYF. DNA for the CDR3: TGTGCCAGCAGCTTGAACATGGGGCCCTACGAGCAGTACTTC.

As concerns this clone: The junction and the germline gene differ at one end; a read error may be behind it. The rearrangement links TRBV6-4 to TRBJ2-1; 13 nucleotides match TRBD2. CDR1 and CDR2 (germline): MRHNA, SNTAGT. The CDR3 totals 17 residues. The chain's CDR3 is CASSYSGTSGNYNEQFF. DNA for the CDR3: TGTGCCAGCAGTTACTCAGGGACTAGCGGGAACTACAATGAGCAGTTCTTC.

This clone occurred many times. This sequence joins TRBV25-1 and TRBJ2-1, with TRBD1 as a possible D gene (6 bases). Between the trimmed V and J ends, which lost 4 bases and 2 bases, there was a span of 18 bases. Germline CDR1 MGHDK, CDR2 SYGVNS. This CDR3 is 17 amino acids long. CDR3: CASSGITGTKAYNEQFF. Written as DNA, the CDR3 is TGTGCCAGCAGTGGGATAACCGGGACAAAGGCCTACAATGAGCAGTTCTTC.

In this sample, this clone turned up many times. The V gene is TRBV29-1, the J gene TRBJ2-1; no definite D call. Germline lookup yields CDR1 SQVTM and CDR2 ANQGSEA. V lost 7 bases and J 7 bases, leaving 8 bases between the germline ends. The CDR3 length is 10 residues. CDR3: CSGGTNEQFF. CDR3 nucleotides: TGCAGCGGTGGTACGAATGAGCAGTTCTTC.

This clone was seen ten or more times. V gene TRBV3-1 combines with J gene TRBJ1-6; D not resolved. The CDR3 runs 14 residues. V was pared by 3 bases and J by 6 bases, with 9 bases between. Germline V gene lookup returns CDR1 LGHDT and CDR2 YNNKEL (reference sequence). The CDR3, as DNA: TGTGCCAGCAGCCACAGGCAGCCTAATTCACCCCTCCACTTT. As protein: CASSHRQPNSPLHF.

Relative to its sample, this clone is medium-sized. The CDR3 DNA reads TGTGCCAGCAGTTTAAACAGCCTTTACGAGCAGTACTTC. Protein product: CASSLNSLYEQYF. The J gene is TRBJ2-7, the V gene TRBV6-1, with D uncertain. CDR1 and CDR2 (germline): MNHNS, SASEGT. The CDR3 has 13 amino acids. V lost 5 bases and J lost 4, with 12 bases in between.

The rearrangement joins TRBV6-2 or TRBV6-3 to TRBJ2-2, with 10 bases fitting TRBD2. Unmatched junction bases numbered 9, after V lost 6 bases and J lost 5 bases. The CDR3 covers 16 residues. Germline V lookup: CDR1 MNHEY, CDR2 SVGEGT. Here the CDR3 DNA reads TGTGCCAGCAGCTTTTGGGGGACTAGCGTTACCGGGGAGCTGTTTTTT. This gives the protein CASSFWGTSVTGELFF.

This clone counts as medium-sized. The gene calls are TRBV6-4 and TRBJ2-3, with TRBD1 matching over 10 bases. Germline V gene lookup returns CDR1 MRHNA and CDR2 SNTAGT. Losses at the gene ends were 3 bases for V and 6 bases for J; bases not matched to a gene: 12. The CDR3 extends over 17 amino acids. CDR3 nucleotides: TGTGCCAGCAGTGAAGTCGCCGGGACAGGGGTGGGGGATACGCAGTATTTT. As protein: CASSEVAGTGVGDTQYF.

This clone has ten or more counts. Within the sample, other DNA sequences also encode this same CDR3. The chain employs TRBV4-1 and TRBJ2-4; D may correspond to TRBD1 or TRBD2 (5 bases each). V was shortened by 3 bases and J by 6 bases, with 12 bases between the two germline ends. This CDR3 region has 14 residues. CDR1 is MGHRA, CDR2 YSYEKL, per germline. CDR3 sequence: CASSHSGPTNIQYF. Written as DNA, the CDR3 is TGCGCCAGCAGCCACTCGGGGCCAACAAACATTCAGTACTTC.